One and the same sample provided the 10 T cell receptor beta chains below, sequenced in a study of T cell repertoires in cytomegalovirus infection. One entry per CDR3 protein, called by TCRdb with MiXCR from the reads. The sample has 60,000 to 85,000 distinct CDR3 sequences, approximately 22% seen once. Their antigens remain unidentified. The source material was PBMCs, sequenced either directly or after in vitro stimulation (not recorded which). Receptor source: a human donor in good health (CMV status not recorded). Some clones in this sample may be carry-over from other donors' samples.

This clonotype was observed a few times. The chain is built from TRBV6-2 or TRBV6-3 and TRBJ1-1; D gene unclear. The CDR3 runs to 12 residues. V was cut by 2 bases and J by 7 bases, with 8 bases left in between. Germline assignment: CDR1 MNHEY and CDR2 SVGEGT. This chain's CDR3 is CASSYGRIEAFF. The DNA for the CDR3 is TGTGCCAGCAGTTACGGGCGGATTGAAGCTTTCTTT.

This sequence joins TRBV6-2 or TRBV6-3 and TRBJ2-2; D remains ambiguous. Germline V gene sequence: CDR1 MNHEY, CDR2 SVGEGT. V lost 0 bases to trimming and J lost 2 bases, with 16 bases between them. This CDR3 spans 18 amino acids. CDR3 DNA: TGTGCCAGCAGTTACTCCCCACCCCCGATCCCCAACACCGGGGAGCTGTTTTTT. Its protein product is CASSYSPPPIPNTGELFF.

In the case of this clonotype: A much larger clone lies one base from this, so it may be a read error. The rearrangement links TRBV2 to TRBJ2-3; 9 positions agree with TRBD2. Germline CDR1 SNHLY, CDR2 FYNNEI. This CDR3 is built from 15 residues. CDR3 residues: CASGYPGLAEDTRYF. For the CDR3, the DNA is TGTGCCAGCGGTTACCCGGGACTAGCCGAAGATACGCGGTATTTT.

The CDR3 bases are TGTGCCATCAGTGGGACGGGTAATCAGCCCCAGCATTTT. Its translation is CAISGTGNQPQHF. The V call is TRBV10-3, the J call TRBJ1-5; D call uncertain. Germline V gene data show CDR1 as ENHRY and CDR2 as SYGVKD. With 4 bases removed from V and 4 bases from J, the gap between germline ends came to 8 bases. The CDR3 sequence is 13 residues long.

This chain uses TRBV6-2 or TRBV6-3 with TRBJ2-1; the D call may be TRBD1 or TRBD2 (6 bases each). V was cut by 8 bases and J by 4 bases, with 15 bases left in between. This CDR3 has 14 residues. Germline CDR1 reads MNHEY; CDR2 reads SVGEGT. The CDR3 protein is CASGKEGGYNEQFF. The CDR3 DNA is TGTGCCAGCGGAAAAGAGGGGGGATACAATGAGCAGTTCTTC.

The chain employs TRBV19 and TRBJ2-5; D gene ambiguous. Trimming pared 6 bases from V and 0 bases from J, leaving 14 bases between. The V gene's germline CDR1 is LNHDA and CDR2 SQIVND (reference sequence). The CDR3 is made up of 15 amino acids. CDR3 DNA sequence: TGTGCCAGTAGAAACTCGACAATTTACCAAGAGACCCAGTACTTC. It is translated as CASRNSTIYQETQYF.

The table lists this clonotype with a few counts. The rearrangement joins TRBV5-6 to TRBJ2-7; 10 bases match TRBD1. This CDR3 comprises 15 residues. The germline V gene encodes CDR1 SGHDT and CDR2 YYEEEE. V shed 4 bases, J shed 5 bases, and the junction held 9 bases outside the gene matches. CDR3 sequence: CASSPAGTGVNEQYF. DNA of the CDR3: TGTGCCAGCAGCCCTGCCGGGACAGGGGTTAACGAGCAGTACTTC.

This clonotype has a count of ten or more. The chain combines TRBV7-9 with TRBJ2-1, with D perhaps matching TRBD1 (6 bases). CDR3 length: 12 amino acids. The germline gives CDR1 SEHNR, CDR2 FQNEAQ (reference sequence). The V gene lost 6 bases and the J gene lost 9 bases, with 12 bases spanning the gap. The CDR3 region has the DNA TGTGCCAGCAGGACCTGGGGGCTTGAGCAGTTCTTC. Translation gives CASRTWGLEQFF.

The V gene is TRBV7-2, the J gene TRBJ2-3, with no clear D. Germline lookup yields CDR1 SGHTA and CDR2 FQGNSA. V shed 5 bases and J shed 1 base, with 13 bases lying between them. There are 15 residues in the CDR3. The DNA for the CDR3 is TGTGCCAGCAGCCCCAGTAGTAGACGCACAGATACGCAGTATTTT. This encodes CASSPSSRRTDTQYF.

This clonotype was counted only a few times. V and J are TRBV7-6 and TRBJ2-3; TRBD1 matches at 7 bases. CDR3 size: 15 residues. The germline gives CDR1 SGHVS, CDR2 FNYEAQ. Trimming took 5 bases from V and 2 from J; bases not matched to a gene: 7. The CDR3 DNA sequence: TGTGCCAGCAGCGCGGACAGGACCTTCACAGATACGCAGTATTTT. Amino acids: CASSADRTFTDTQYF.